This paragraph reports one T cell receptor (beta chain). The source of the sample is a study of cytomegalovirus exposure and HLA in healthy donors. Here immunoSEQ multiplex PCR was the method, and the copy in TCRdb shows in-frame clones only, minus some. The repertoire holds roughly 130,000 clones, with about four fifths as singletons. This CDR3 has 14 residues. Trimming took 5 bases from V and 3 from J, leaving 13 bases between them. Germline V lookup: CDR1 KGHSH, CDR2 LQKENI. This TCR derives from a woman younger than 45 in good health and CMV-seronegative. This chain joins TRBV18 and TRBJ1-2, with D perhaps TRBD1 (6 bases). The specimen was PBMCs. CDR3 DNA sequence: TGTGCCAGCTCAGTAACAGGGCTCGACTATGGCTACACCTTC. This encodes CASSVTGLDYGYTF.